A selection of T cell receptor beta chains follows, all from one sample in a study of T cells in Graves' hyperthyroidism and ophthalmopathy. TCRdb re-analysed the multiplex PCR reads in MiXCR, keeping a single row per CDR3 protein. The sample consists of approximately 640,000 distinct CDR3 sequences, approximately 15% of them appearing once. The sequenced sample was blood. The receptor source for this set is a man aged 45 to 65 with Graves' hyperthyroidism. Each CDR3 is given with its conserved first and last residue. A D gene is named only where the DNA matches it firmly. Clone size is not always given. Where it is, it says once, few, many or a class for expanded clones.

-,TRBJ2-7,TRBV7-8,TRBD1,TGTGCCAGCAGCTTAGGTCCAAGGGGGACAGGAGCCTACGAGCAGTACTTC,CASSLGPRGTGAYEQYF
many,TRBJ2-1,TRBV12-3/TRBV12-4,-,TGTGCCAGCAGTCCCGTAATAGTAAGTAATGAGCAGTTCTTC,CASSPVIVSNEQFF
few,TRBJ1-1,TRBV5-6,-,TGTGCCAGCAGCTCCCAGGGGCAGGCACTGCAAGCTTTCTTT,CASSSQGQALQAFF
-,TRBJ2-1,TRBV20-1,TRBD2,TGCAGTGCTAGATATAGCGGGAAGTACAATGAGCAGTTCTTC,CSARYSGKYNEQFF
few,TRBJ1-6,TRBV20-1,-,TGCAGTGCTAGAGATTGGGGCGGGAATTCACCCCTCCACTTT,CSARDWGGNSPLHF
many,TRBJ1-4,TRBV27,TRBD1,TGTGCCAGCAGTTTATCTACCGGGACAGGGGACGAAAAACTGTTTTTT,CASSLSTGTGDEKLFF
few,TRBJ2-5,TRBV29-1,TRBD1,TGCAGCGTGGAGCCCCAGGACAGGTTTCAAGAGACCCAGTACTTC,CSVEPQDRFQETQYF
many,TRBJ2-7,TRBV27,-,TGTGCCAGCAGTTTAGGAGGGACAACATACGAGCAGTACTTC,CASSLGGTTYEQYF
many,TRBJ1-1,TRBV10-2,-,TGCGCCAGCAGTGATCCGGGACAATCGACTGAAGCTTTCTTT,CASSDPGQSTEAFF
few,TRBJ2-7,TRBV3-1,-,TGTGCCAGCAGCCAGGTCTTGTACGAGCAGTACTTC,CASSQVLYEQYF
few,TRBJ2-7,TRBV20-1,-,TGCAGTGCTAGAGATGGTCGGGGGAAAGACGAGCAGTACTTC,CSARDGRGKDEQYF